A single sample is the source of the 10 T cell receptor beta chains below, sequenced in a study of identical twins. Using its own MiXCR run on the 5' RACE reads, TCRdb lists one record per CDR3 protein. Of roughly 630,000 distinct CDR3 sequences listed, just over 7% are singletons. The same specimen was also included in a second study, on yellow fever vaccine responses in identical twins.

Material for sequencing was PBMCs. The receptors were sampled from a woman in her late teens or twenties in good health.

V and J are TRBV7-8 and TRBJ2-3, with 8 bases lining up with TRBD2. The CDR3 covers 18 residues. J gave up 7 bases and V 2 bases, and 17 bases lay outside the gene matches. Germline values: CDR1 SGHVS, CDR2 FQNEAQ. The CDR3 region is CASSLKGRGLAVQNTQYF. CDR3 nucleotide sequence: TGTGCCAGCAGCTTAAAGGGCCGAGGACTAGCAGTGCAAAATACGCAGTATTTT. The full variable domain, with the rest looked up from reference TRBV7-8 and TRBJ2-3, is GAGVSQSPRYKVAKRGQDVALRCDPISGHVSLFWYQQALGQGPEFLTYFQNEAQLDKSGLPSDRFFAERPEGSVSTLKIQRTQQEDSAVYLCASSLKGRGLAVQNTQYFGPGTRLTVL.

This clonotype was seen a few times. DNA of the CDR3: TGTGCCAGCAGGGCCCCCGGGACAGGGGGCTTTTGGACCCAGTACTTC. It is translated as CASRAPGTGGFWTQYF. V gene TRBV27 combines with J gene TRBJ2-5; 12 positions match TRBD1. J was trimmed by 7 bases and V by 6 bases; bases with no gene match: 12. Germline CDR1 reads MNHEY; CDR2 reads SMNVEV (reference sequence). This CDR3 contains 16 residues.

The J gene is TRBJ1-4, the V gene TRBV24-1; D is possibly TRBD1 (6 bases). V shed 6 bases and J shed 2 bases, with 12 bases lying between them. Germline values: CDR1 KGHDR, CDR2 SFDVKD. The CDR3 consists of 15 residues. CDR3 amino acids: CATSSTGSTNEKLFF. The DNA for the CDR3 is TGTGCCACCAGTTCTACAGGGAGCACTAATGAAAAACTGTTTTTT.

The CDR3 region is CASSPLGASGWGTDTQYF. CDR3 in DNA: TGTGCCAGCAGCCCACTCGGAGCTAGCGGGTGGGGCACAGATACGCAGTATTTT. The chain recombines TRBV5-6 with TRBJ2-3; 8 bases map to TRBD2. Germline V lookup: CDR1 SGHDT, CDR2 YYEEEE. This CDR3 region has 18 residues. The V gene end was trimmed by 4 bases and the J gene end by 1 base; junction bases not matched to a gene: 14. The whole variable domain, remainder taken from reference TRBV5-6 and TRBJ2-3, is DAGVTQSPTHLIKTRGQQVTLRCSPKSGHDTVSWYQQALGQGPQFIFQYYEEEERQRGNFPDRFSGHQFPNYSSELNVNALLLGDSALYLCASSPLGASGWGTDTQYFGPGTRLTVL.

This clonotype has only a few counts. The chain carries TRBV5-1 and TRBJ1-1; D is unclear. The CDR3 is made up of 14 amino acids. V lost 3 bases and J 1 base, leaving 10 bases between the germline ends. Germline CDR1 and CDR2: SGHRS and YFSETQ. The CDR3 reads CASSSRVQNTEAFF. CDR3 bases: TGCGCCAGCAGCTCCCGGGTACAGAACACTGAAGCTTTCTTT.

In this sample, this clonotype turned up a few times. The chain carries TRBV18 and TRBJ2-7; possibly TRBD2 for D (6 bases). CDR1 KGHSH and CDR2 LQKENI come from the germline V gene. There are 15 residues in the CDR3. With 0 bases removed from V and 6 bases from J, the gap between germline ends came to 15 bases. This CDR3 reads CASSPPTGGVLEQYF. The CDR3 DNA reads TGTGCCAGCTCACCACCAACCGGGGGTGTTCTCGAGCAGTACTTC.

This clonotype was recorded at least ten times. The junction differs from germline at one of its ends, possibly a read error. The CDR3 reads CAIRAGVVPSTDTQYF. The CDR3 nucleotides read TGTGCCATCCGAGCGGGGGTGGTCCCTAGCACGGATACGCAGTATTTT. The chain couples TRBV10-3 to TRBJ2-3; 8 bases align to TRBD2. CDR3 length: 16 residues. Germline V CDR1 and CDR2: ENHRY, SYGVKD.

This clonotype was counted many times. The V call is TRBV5-1, the J call TRBJ2-2; 7 bases map to TRBD1. Trimming at V came to 4 bases and at J to 4 bases, leaving 16 bases not matched to a gene. CDR3 length: 18 residues. Germline CDR1 is SGHRS and CDR2 is YFSETQ. The CDR3 loop is CASSGLGTAGGGTGELFF. CDR3 nucleotide sequence: TGCGCCAGCAGCGGATTAGGGACAGCCGGTGGTGGCACCGGGGAGCTGTTTTTT.

The sample holds many counts of this clonotype. This chain links TRBV10-3 with TRBJ1-5; 8 bases line up with TRBD1. V shed 4 bases and J 2 bases; nucleotides not matched to a gene: 4. Germline lookup yields CDR1 ENHRY and CDR2 SYGVKD. This CDR3 is built from 15 residues. The CDR3 nucleotides are TGTGCCATCAGTGTGGACAGGGATGGCAATCAGCCCCAGCATTTT. It codes for CAISVDRDGNQPQHF.

This clonotype was observed a few times. The genes are TRBV5-1 and TRBJ1-1; 7 bases align to TRBD1. The CDR3 totals 18 residues. The V gene end was trimmed by 0 bases and the J gene end by 0 bases; junction bases not matched to a gene: 11. Looked up from germline, CDR1 is SGHRS and CDR2 is YFSETQ. As DNA, the CDR3 is TGCGCCAGCAGCTTGGGACAGGGTTTTTACGACCTGAACACTGAAGCTTTCTTT. Its protein is CASSLGQGFYDLNTEAFF. Full variable domain (rest looked up from reference TRBV5-1 and TRBJ1-1): KAGVTQTPRYLIKTRGQQVTLSCSPISGHRSVSWYQQTPGQGLQFLFEYFSETQRNKGNFPGRFSGRQFSNSRSEMNVSTLELGDSALYLCASSLGQGFYDLNTEAFFGQGTRLTVV.